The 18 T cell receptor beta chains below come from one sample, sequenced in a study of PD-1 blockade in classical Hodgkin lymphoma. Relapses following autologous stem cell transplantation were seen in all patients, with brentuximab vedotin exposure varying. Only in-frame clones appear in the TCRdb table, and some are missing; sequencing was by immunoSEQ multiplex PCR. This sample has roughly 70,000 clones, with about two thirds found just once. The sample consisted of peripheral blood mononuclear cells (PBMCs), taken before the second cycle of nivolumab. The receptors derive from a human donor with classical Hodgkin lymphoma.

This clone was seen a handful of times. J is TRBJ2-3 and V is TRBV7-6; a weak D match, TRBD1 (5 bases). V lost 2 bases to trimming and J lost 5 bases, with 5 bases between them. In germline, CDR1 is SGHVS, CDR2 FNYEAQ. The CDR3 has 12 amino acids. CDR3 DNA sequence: TGTGCCAGCAGCTTAACAGGAGATACGCAGTATTTT. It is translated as CASSLTGDTQYF.

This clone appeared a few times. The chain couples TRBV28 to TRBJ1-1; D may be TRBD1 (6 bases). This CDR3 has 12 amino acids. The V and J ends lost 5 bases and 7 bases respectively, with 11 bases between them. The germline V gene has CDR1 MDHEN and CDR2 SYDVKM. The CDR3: CASSPYRVEAFF. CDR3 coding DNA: TGTGCCAGCAGTCCCTACAGGGTTGAAGCTTTCTTT.

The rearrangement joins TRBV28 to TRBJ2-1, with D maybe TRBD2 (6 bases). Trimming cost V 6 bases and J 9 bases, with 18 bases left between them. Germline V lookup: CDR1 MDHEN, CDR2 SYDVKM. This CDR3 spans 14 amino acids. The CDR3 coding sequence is TGTGCCAGCAGCCCCGGGAGTATTGCCGGTGAGCAGTTCTTC. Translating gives CASSPGSIAGEQFF.

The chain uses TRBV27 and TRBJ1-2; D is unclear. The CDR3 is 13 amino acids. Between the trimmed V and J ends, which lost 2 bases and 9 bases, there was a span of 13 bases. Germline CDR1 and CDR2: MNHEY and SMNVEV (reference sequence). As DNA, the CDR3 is TGTGCCAGCAGTTTAACCCCGTTTCGAAGCTACACCTTC. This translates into CASSLTPFRSYTF.

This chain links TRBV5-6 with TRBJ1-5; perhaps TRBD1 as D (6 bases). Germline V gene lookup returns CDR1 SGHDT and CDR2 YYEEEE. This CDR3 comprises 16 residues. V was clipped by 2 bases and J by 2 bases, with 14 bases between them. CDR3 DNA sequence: TGTGCCAGCAGCTTTGGCAGGGGCATGGGCAATCAGCCCCAGCATTTT. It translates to CASSFGRGMGNQPQHF. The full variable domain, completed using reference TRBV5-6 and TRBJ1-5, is DAGVTQSPTHLIKTRGQQVTLRCSPKSGHDTVSWYQQALGQGPQFIFQYYEEEERQRGNFPDRFSGHQFPNYSSELNVNALLLGDSALYLCASSFGRGMGNQPQHFGDGTRLSIL.

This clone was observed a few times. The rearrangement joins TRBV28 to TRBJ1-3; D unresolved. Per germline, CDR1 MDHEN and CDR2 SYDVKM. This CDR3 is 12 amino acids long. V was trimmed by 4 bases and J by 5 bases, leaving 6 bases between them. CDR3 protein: CASSSIRNTIYF. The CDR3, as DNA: TGTGCCAGCAGTTCCATTAGAAACACCATATATTTT.

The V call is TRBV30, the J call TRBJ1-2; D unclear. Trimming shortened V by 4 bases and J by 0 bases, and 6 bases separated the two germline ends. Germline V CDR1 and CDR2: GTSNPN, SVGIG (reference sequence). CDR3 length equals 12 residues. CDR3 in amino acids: CAWTGSNYGYTF. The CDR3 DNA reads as TGTGCCTGGACAGGATCTAACTATGGCTACACCTTC. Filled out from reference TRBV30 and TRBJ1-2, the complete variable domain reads SQTIHQWPATLVQPVGSPLSLECTVEGTSNPNLYWYRQAAGRGLQLLFYSVGIGQISSEVPQNLSASRPQDRQFILSSKKLLLSDSGFYLCAWTGSNYGYTFGSGTRLTVV.

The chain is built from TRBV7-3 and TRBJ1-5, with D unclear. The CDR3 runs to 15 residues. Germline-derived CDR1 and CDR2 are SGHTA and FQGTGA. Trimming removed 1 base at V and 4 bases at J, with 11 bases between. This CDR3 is CASSLMGGQNQPQHF. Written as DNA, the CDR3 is TGTGCCAGCAGCTTAATGGGCGGGCAGAATCAGCCCCAGCATTTT.

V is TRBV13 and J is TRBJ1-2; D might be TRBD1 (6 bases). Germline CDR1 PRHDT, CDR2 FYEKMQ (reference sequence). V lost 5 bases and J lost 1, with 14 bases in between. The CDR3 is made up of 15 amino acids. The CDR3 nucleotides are TGTGCCAGCAGCCTCCCGAGGGGGGGTAACTATGGCTACACCTTC. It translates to CASSLPRGGNYGYTF.

CDR3 nucleotide sequence: TGTGCCAGCAGTTTCTTGTGGGAAGCAAACACCGGGGAGCTGTTTTTT. It specifies CASSFLWEANTGELFF. V usage is TRBV27 and J usage is TRBJ2-2; D is ambiguous. Germline V gene data show CDR1 as MNHEY and CDR2 as SMNVEV (reference sequence). The CDR3 is 16 amino acids. V dropped 3 bases and J dropped 2 bases, with 13 bases sitting between them.

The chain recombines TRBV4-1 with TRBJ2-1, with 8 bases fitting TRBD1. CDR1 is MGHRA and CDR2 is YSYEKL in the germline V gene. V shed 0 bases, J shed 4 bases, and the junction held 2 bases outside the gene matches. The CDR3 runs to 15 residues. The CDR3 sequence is CASSQDGTGYNEQFF. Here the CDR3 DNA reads TGCGCCAGCAGCCAAGATGGGACAGGTTACAATGAGCAGTTCTTC.

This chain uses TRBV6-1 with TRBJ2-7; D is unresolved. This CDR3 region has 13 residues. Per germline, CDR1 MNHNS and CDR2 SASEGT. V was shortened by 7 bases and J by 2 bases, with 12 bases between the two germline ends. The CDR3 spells CASIRAETYEQYF. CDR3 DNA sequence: TGTGCCAGCATTCGCGCAGAAACCTACGAGCAGTACTTC.

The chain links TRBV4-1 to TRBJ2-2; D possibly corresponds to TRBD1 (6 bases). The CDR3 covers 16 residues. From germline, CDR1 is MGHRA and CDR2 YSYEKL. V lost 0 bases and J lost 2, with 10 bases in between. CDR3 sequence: CASSQDAGANTGELFF. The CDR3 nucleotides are TGCGCCAGCAGCCAAGATGCAGGGGCCAACACCGGGGAGCTGTTTTTT.

This CDR3 is CASSYDGHNEQFF. In DNA form, the CDR3 reads TGTGCCAGCAGTTACGACGGCCACAATGAGCAGTTCTTC. The rearrangement uses TRBV6-6 and TRBJ2-1; D is ambiguous. The germline CDR1 and CDR2 sequences are MNHNY and SVGAGI (reference sequence). V shed 2 bases and J shed 5 bases, with 7 bases lying between them. The CDR3 spans 13 residues.

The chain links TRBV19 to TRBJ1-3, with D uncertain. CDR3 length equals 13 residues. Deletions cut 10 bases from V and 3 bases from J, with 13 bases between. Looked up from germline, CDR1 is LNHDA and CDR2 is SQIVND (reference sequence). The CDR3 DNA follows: TGTGCCACAATGGCGGGTCATGGAAACACCATATATTTT. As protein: CATMAGHGNTIYF.

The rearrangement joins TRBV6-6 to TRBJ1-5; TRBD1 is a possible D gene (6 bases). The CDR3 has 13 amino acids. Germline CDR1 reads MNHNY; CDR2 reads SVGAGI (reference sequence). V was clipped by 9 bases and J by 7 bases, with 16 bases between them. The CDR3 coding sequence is TGTGCCAGTGAGCAACAGGGAGGACAGCCCCAGCATTTT. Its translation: CASEQQGGQPQHF.

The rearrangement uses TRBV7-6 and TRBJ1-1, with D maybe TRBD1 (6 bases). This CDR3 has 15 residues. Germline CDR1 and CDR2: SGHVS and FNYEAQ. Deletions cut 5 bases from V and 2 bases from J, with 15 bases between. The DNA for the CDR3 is TGTGCCAGCAGCCCCTTGACAGGTTATAACACTGAAGCTTTCTTT. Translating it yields CASSPLTGYNTEAFF.

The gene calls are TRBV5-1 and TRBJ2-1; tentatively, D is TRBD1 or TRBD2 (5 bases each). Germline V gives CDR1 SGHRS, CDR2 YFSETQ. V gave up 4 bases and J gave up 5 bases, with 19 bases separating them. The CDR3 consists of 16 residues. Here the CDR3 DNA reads TGCGCCAGCAGCCCTCGGGGCCGGAGTGGAAACAATGAGCAGTTCTTC. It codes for CASSPRGRSGNNEQFF. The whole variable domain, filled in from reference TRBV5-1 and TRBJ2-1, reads KAGVTQTPRYLIKTRGQQVTLSCSPISGHRSVSWYQQTPGQGLQFLFEYFSETQRNKGNFPGRFSGRQFSNSRSEMNVSTLELGDSALYLCASSPRGRSGNNEQFFGPGTRLTVL.